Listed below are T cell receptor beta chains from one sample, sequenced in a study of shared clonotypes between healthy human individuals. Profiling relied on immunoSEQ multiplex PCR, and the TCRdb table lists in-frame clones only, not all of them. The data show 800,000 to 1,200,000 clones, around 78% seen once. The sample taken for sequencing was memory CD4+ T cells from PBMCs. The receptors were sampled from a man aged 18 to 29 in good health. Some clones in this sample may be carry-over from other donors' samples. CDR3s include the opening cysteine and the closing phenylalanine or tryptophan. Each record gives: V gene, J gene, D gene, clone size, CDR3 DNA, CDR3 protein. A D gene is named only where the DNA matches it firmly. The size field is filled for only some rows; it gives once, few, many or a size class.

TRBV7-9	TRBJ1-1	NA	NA	TGTGCCAGCAGCTTCAGAGGGAACACTGAAGCTTTCTTT	CASSFRGNTEAFF
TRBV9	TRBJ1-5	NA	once	TGTGCCAGCAGCGTGGGGGATAGCAATCAGCCCCAGCATTTT	CASSVGDSNQPQHF
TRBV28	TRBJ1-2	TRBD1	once	TGTGCCAGCAGAACACCATCGGGGACAGGGAACTATGGCTACACCTTC	CASRTPSGTGNYGYTF
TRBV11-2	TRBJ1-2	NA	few	TGTGCCAGCAGCCCCCTGGACGGCCTCAGGGGCTATGGCTACACCTTC	CASSPLDGLRGYGYTF
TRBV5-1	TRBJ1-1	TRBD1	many	TGCGCCAGCAGCTTGGATCCAGGGGGTCGAACTGAAGCTTTCTTT	CASSLDPGGRTEAFF
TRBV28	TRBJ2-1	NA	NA	TGTGCCAGCACTAGCCGGGGGATAGGGCAGTTCTTC	CASTSRGIGQFF
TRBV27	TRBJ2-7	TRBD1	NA	TGTGCCAGCAGTTTGAGGACAGGGGGTCACGAGCAGTACTTC	CASSLRTGGHEQYF
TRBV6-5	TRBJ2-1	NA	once	TGTGCCAGCATATCGCGTAATGAGCAGTTCTTC	CASISRNEQFF
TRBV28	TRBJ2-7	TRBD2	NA	TGTGCCAGCAGTCTCACGGGAGCGGGGTCTTCCTACGAGCAGTACTTC	CASSLTGAGSSYEQYF
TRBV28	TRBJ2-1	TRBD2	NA	TGTGCCAGCAGCTCCAGCGGGGGTTCCTACAATGAGCAGTTCTTC	CASSSSGGSYNEQFF
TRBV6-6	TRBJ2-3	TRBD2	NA	TGTGCCAGCAGTCTGGCTAGCGGGAGCCAAGCAGATACGCAGTATTTT	CASSLASGSQADTQYF
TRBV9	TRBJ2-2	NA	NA	TGTGCCAGCAGCGTAGGACTAGAGTCGTCCGGGGAGCTGTTTTTT	CASSVGLESSGELFF
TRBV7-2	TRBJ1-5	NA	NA	TGTGCCAGCAGCTTAGAAGGAGGGAGGCTTCAGCCCCAGCATTTT	CASSLEGGRLQPQHF
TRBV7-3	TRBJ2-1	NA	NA	TGTGCCAGCAGCTTAGGATGGAACAATGAGCAGTTCTTC	CASSLGWNNEQFF
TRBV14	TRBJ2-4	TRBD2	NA	TGTGCCAGCAGCCAATGGGCGGGAGTAGCCAAAAACATTCAGTACTTC	CASSQWAGVAKNIQYF
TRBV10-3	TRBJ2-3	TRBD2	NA	TGTGCCATCACCGGCGGGAGCCCAGATACGCAGTATTTT	CAITGGSPDTQYF
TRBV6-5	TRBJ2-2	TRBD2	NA	TGTGCCAGCAGTTCCCGCACTAGCGGGAGGTTCGGGGAGCTGTTTTTT	CASSSRTSGRFGELFF
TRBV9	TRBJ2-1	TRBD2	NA	TGTGCCAGCAGCGTAACCTCTGGGCTAGCGGGCAATGAGCAGTTCTTC	CASSVTSGLAGNEQFF
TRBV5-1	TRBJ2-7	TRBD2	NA	TGCGCCAGCAGACTAGCGGGGCGAGAGTACGAGCAGTACTTC	CASRLAGREYEQYF
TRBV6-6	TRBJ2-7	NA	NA	TGTGCCAGCAGTTACATCTCGAGGAGCTCCTACGAGCAGTACTTC	CASSYISRSSYEQYF
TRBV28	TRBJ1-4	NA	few	TGTGCCAGCAGGGTGTTGGGTTTGCGTGAAAAACTGTTTTTT	CASRVLGLREKLFF
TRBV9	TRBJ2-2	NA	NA	TGTGCCAGCAGCGTAGGTGTTAGCGGAGCGAACACCGGGGAGCTGTTTTTT	CASSVGVSGANTGELFF
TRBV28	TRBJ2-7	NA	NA	TGTGCCAGCAGTTTAACAGGGCCCTACGAGCAGTACTTC	CASSLTGPYEQYF
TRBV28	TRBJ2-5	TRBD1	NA	TGTGCCAGCAACAGGGGAGAGACCCAGTACTTC	CASNRGETQYF
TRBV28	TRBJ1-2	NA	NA	TGTGCCAGCAGTTTGACAGCTTATGGCTACACCTTC	CASSLTAYGYTF
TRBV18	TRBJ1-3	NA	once	TGTGCCAGCTCACCAGAACACGGGGTGACGGACACCATATATTTT	CASSPEHGVTDTIYF
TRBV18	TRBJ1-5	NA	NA	TGTGCCAGCTCACCATCGGCGGCTAGCAATCAGCCCCAGCATTTT	CASSPSAASNQPQHF
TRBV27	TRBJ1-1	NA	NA	TGTGCCAGCAGTTTATCGAAGAGGGCTGAAGCTTTCTTT	CASSLSKRAEAFF
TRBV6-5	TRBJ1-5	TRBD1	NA	TGTGCCACCAAAACCACACAAAGGACAGGGGGGCCCCAGCATTTT	CATKTTQRTGGPQHF
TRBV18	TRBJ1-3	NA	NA	TGTGCCAGCTCACCACCTCGACAAACCTCTGGAAACACCATATATTTT	CASSPPRQTSGNTIYF
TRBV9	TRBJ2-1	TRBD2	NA	TGTGCCAGCAGCCCCTCCGGGACTAGCGGGAGTGTAGGGGCCTACAATGAGCAGTTCTTC	CASSPSGTSGSVGAYNEQFF
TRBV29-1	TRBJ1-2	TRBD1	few	TGCAGCGCCGACCGACAGGGCGATGGCTACACCTTC	CSADRQGDGYTF
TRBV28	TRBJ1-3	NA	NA	TGTGCCAGCAGTCTCCCCGGGACCTTGAACACCATATATTTT	CASSLPGTLNTIYF
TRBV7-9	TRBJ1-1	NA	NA	TGTGCCAGTATTGAAGGGGTTGGGGCAAACACTGAAGCTTTCTTT	CASIEGVGANTEAFF
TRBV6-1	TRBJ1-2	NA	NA	TGTGCCAGCAGAAAAGAACAGGGTCATGGCTACACCTTC	CASRKEQGHGYTF
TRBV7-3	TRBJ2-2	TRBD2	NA	TGTGCCAGCAGCAAAGGGACTAGCGGGTGGACCGGGGAGCTGTTTTTT	CASSKGTSGWTGELFF
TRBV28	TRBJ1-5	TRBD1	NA	TGTGCCAGCAGTTTTCGTACAGGGGATCAGCCCCAGCATTTT	CASSFRTGDQPQHF
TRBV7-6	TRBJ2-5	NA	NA	TGTGCCAGCAGCAAATCCGGCGGGACCCAGTACTTC	CASSKSGGTQYF
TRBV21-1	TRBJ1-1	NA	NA	TGTGCCAGCAAAGTCCCGGGACAGGGTCAGAACACTGAAGCTTTCTTT	CASKVPGQGQNTEAFF
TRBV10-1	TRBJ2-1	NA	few	TGCGCCAGCAGTGTTGGGGGGTCCTACAATGAGCAGTTCTTC	CASSVGGSYNEQFF
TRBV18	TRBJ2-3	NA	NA	TGTGCCAGCTCACCCGGGTGGAGGGGCACAGATACGCAGTATTTT	CASSPGWRGTDTQYF
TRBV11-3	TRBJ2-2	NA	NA	TGTGCCAGCAGCTTAGACAGGGATTTCGGGGAGCTGTTTTTT	CASSLDRDFGELFF
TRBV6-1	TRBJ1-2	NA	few	TGTGCCAGCAGTGACCGGGTCGCCGCTAACTATGGCTACACCTTC	CASSDRVAANYGYTF
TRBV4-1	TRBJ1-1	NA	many	TGCGCCAGCAGCCAAGGACTCATTAACACTGAAGCTTTCTTT	CASSQGLINTEAFF
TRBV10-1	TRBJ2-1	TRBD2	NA	TGCGCCAGCAGTGACCGAGCGGGAGATGAGCAGTTCTTC	CASSDRAGDEQFF
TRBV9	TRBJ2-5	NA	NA	TGTGCCAGCAGCTCGGGACTAGCGGACAGGGGGGCCCAGTACTTC	CASSSGLADRGAQYF
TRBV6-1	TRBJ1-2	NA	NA	TGTGCCAGCAGTGACCCTGACAGGAAGGAAAACACCTTC	CASSDPDRKENTF
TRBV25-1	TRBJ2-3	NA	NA	TGTGCCAGCAGTGTTGGGGCACCAGATACGCAGTATTTT	CASSVGAPDTQYF
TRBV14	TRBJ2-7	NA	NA	TGTGCCAGCAGCCAAGAGGCCAGGGTATACGAGCAGTACTTC	CASSQEARVYEQYF
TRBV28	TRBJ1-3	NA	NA	TGTGCCAGCAGTTTATGGGGGGCGCCTGGAAACACCATATATTTT	CASSLWGAPGNTIYF
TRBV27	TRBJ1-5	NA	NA	TGTGCCAGCAGTTTTAACAGACAAACGGGGCAGCCCCAGCATTTT	CASSFNRQTGQPQHF
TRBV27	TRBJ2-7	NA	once	TGTGCCAGCAGGCCAGACCGAGTCCCCAACTCCTACGAGCAGTACTTC	CASRPDRVPNSYEQYF
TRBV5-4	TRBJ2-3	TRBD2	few	TGTGCCAGCAGCTTGAGCGGGAGCGGGTTAACAGATACGCAGTATTTT	CASSLSGSGLTDTQYF
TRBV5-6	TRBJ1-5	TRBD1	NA	TGTGCCAGCAGTTACGGACAGGGGGGTCAGCCCCAGCATTTT	CASSYGQGGQPQHF
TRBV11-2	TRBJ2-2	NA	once	TGTGCCAGCAGGAGACTAGGGGGGAACCCCGGGGAGCTGTTTTTT	CASRRLGGNPGELFF
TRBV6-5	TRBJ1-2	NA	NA	TGTGCCAGCAGTTACTCGTTCAGAAACTATGGCTACACCTTC	CASSYSFRNYGYTF
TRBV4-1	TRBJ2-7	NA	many	TGCGCCAGCAGCCAAGTACAGGCGCCCTACGAGCAGTACTTC	CASSQVQAPYEQYF
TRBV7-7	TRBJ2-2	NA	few	TGTGCCAGCAGCCACGGTGTGGGGACCGGGGAGCTGTTTTTT	CASSHGVGTGELFF
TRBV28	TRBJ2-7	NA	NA	TGTGCCAGCAGACGCCTATACGAGCAGTACTTC	CASRRLYEQYF